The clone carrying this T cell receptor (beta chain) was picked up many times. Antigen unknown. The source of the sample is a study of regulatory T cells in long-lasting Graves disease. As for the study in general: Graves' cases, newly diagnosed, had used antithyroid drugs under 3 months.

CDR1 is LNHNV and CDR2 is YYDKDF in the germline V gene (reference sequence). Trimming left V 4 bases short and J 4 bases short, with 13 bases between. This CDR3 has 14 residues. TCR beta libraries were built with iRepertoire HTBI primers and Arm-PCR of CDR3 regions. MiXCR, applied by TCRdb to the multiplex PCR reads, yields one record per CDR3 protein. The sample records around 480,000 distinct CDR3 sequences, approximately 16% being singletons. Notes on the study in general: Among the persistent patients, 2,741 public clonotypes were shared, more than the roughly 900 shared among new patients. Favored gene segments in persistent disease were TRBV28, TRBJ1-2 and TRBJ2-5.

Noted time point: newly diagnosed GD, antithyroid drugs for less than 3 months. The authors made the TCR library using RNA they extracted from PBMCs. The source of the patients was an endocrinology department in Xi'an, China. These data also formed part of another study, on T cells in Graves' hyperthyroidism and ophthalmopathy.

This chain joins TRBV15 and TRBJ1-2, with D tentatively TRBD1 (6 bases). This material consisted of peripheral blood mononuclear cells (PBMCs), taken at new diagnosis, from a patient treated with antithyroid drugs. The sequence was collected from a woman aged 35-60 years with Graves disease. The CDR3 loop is CATSNSAGVYGYTF. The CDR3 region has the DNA TGTGCCACCAGCAACTCGGCAGGGGTCTATGGCTACACCTTC.